This entry concerns a single T cell receptor beta chain. Germline V gene data show CDR1 as GTSNPN and CDR2 as SVGIG (reference sequence). CDR3 length equals 11 residues. V was trimmed by 3 bases and J by 6 bases, leaving 7 bases between them. The sample belongs to a study of cytotoxic CD8 clonotypes in ibrutinib-treated CLL. Produced via immunoSEQ multiplex PCR; TCRdb's table is partial and in-frame only. This table holds 150,000 or so clones, 79% found once. This TCR came from a human donor with chronic lymphocytic leukemia. The sequencing here drew on PBMCs, taken after 12 months of ibrutinib treatment. V and J are TRBV30 and TRBJ2-3, with no clear D. This CDR3 reads CAWSVTDTQYF. The CDR3 DNA reads TGTGCCTGGAGCGTGACTGATACGCAGTATTTT.